A single T cell receptor (beta chain) is shown here with its context. What this receptor recognizes is not known. One base away there is no much larger clone; base qualities are not given. Library creation used the immunoSEQ multiplex PCR assay. In the paper's pipeline: A statistical classification framework was built for diagnosing cytomegalovirus status from the catalog of TCR beta chain sequences. The immuneACCESS repertoire file appears here via TCRdb, limited to in-frame rearrangements. These files lack a portion of the clones; in checked studies, under half of the deficit traces to unresolved V genes, and the cause of the others is not known. The DNA gave D and trimming, while V, J and clone size come from that table. The sample table records around 170,000 clones; 88% of these occur just once. 3% of the sample is held by the ten biggest clonotypes. This sample stems from a study of cytomegalovirus exposure and HLA in healthy donors listed by TCRdb under 2017. Regarding the complete study: A later analysis indicated that the roughly 120 validation repertoires were generated on the platform also employed for the 700 or so repertoires of the first cohort. The study aimed to test whether cataloging public T cell receptors could reveal signatures of past pathogen exposure. A separate validation cohort of over 95 different subjects was used in addition to the approximately 640-subject first cohort. To predict cytomegalovirus infection status, the study combined high-throughput TCR immunosequencing, statistical association of individual TCRs with disease status, and machine learning. Overall study outcomes, separate from this receptor: Cytomegalovirus status was reported to be diagnosed by the classifier with high specificity and sensitivity in both the original and validation cohorts. The study gave a list of about 170 TCR beta chains associated with cytomegalovirus. A later analysis found that TCRs clustered in the first cohort also tended to co-occur in the 120 or so validation repertoires, with roughly 95% of cluster scores above 0. A few of the identified cytomegalovirus-associated TCR beta chains were confirmed in vitro to be specific for cytomegalovirus antigens. The validation cohort had no HLA typing available for a later analysis, so co-occurrence within that cohort was assessed over all 130 or so repertoires. Across donors, most TCR sequences were observed very rarely, whereas some public TCRs were present in many individuals. It was suggested by the authors that the approach could potentially be generalized to other disease states and immunological phenotypes.

The donors were included in the validation cohort of roughly 120 subjects, a group kept apart from the approximately 650-subject first cohort. At the junction V is shortened by 6 bases and J by 4 bases; bases outside the gene matches: 8. Reading the germline V gene gives CDR1 MDHEN and CDR2 SYDVKM. The CDR3 has 15 amino acids, counting the end cysteine and phenylalanine. Only the CDR3 region is kept as DNA, spanning 45 bases read in frame from base 1. The clonotype originates from a man between 18 and 35 years old in good health and CMV-seronegative. The chain is encoded by TRBV28 joined to TRBJ2-2; the junction holds 7 bases that match TRBD2. The sample consisted of PBMCs. Read as DNA, the sequence is TGTGCCAGCAGCCGGAGCGGGACTACCACCGGGGAGCTGTTTTTT. The encoded protein is CASSRSGTTTGELFF. This CDR3, with the reference TRBV28 and TRBJ2-2 proteins standing in past its ends, gives the full variable domain DVKVTQSSRYLVKRTGEKVFLECVQDMDHENMFWYRQDPGLGLRLIYFSYDVKMKEKGDIPEGYSVSREKKERFSLILESASTNQTSMYLCASSRSGTTTGELFFGEGSRLTVL.